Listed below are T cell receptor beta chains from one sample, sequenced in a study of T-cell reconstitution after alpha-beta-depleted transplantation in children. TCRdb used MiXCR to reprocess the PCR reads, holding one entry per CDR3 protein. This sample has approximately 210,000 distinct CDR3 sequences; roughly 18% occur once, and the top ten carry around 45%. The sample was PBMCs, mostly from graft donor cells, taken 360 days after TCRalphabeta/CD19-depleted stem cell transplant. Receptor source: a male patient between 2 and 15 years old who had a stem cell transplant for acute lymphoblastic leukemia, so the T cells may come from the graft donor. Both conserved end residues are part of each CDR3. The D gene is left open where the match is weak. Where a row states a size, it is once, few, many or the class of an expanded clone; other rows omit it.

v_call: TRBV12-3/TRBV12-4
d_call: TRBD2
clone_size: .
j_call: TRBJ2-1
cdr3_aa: CASRSGLAVYNEQFF
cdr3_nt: TGTGCCAGCAGGAGCGGACTAGCGGTGTACAATGAGCAGTTCTTC

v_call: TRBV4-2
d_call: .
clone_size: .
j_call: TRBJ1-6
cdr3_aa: CASSQGPPTGYLDNSPLHF
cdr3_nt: TGTGCCAGCAGCCAAGGTCCCCCAACAGGTTATTTGGATAATTCACCCCTCCACTTT

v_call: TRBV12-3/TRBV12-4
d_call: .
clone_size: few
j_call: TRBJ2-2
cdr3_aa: CASSSLPRGGELFF
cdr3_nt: TGTGCCAGCAGCTCTCTGCCCCGTGGCGGGGAGCTGTTTTTT

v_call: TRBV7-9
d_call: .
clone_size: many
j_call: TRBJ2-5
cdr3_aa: CASSLGTEVLRETQYF
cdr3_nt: TGTGCCAGCAGCTTAGGGACAGAAGTTTTAAGAGAGACCCAGTACTTC

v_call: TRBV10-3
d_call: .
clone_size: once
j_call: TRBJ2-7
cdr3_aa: CAISPDREGYEQYF
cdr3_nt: TGTGCCATCAGCCCCGACAGGGAGGGCTACGAGCAGTACTTC

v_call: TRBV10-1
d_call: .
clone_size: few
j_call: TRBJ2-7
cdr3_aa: CASSDPYEQYF
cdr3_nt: TGCGCCAGCAGTGACCCTTACGAGCAGTACTTC

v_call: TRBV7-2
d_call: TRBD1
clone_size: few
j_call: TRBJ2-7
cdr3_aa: CASSLTTGGEQYF
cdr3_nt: TGTGCCAGCAGCTTAACGACAGGGGGGGAGCAGTACTTC

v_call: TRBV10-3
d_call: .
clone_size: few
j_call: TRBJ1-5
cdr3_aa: CAISQGQENQPQHF
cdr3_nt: TGTGCCATCAGCCAGGGCCAGGAGAATCAGCCCCAGCATTTT

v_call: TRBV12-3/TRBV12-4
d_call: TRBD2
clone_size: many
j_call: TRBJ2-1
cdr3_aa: CASSLQGGESIEQFF
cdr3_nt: TGTGCCAGCAGTTTACAGGGAGGGGAAAGTATTGAGCAGTTCTTC

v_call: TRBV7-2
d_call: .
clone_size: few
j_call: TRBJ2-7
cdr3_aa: CASSDTGGRYYEQYF
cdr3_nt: TGTGCCAGCAGCGATACGGGGGGCCGATATTACGAGCAGTACTTC

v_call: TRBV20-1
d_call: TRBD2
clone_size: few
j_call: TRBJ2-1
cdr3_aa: CSASRGGPDNEQFF
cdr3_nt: TGCAGTGCTAGTCGGGGGGGGCCCGACAATGAGCAGTTCTTC

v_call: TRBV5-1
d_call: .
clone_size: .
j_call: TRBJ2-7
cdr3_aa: CASSRGTISYEQYF
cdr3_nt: TGCGCCAGCAGCCGAGGGACAATTTCTTACGAGCAGTACTTC

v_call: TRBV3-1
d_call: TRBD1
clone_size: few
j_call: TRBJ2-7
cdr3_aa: CASSLDRAHEQYF
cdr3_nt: TGTGCCAGCAGCTTGGACAGGGCCCACGAGCAGTACTTC

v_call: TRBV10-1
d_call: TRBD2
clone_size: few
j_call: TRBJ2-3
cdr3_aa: CASSEGTSGSTDTQYF
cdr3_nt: TGCGCCAGCAGCGAAGGGACTAGCGGGAGCACAGATACGCAGTATTTT

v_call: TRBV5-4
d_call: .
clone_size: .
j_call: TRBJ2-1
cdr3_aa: CASSGGVGDVYNEQFF
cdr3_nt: TGTGCCAGCAGCGGCGGCGTGGGGGACGTCTACAATGAGCAGTTCTTC

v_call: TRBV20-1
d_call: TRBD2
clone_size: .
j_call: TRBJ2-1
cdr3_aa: CSAISGGAVNEQFF
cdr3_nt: TGCAGTGCTATTAGCGGGGGGGCAGTAAATGAGCAGTTCTTC

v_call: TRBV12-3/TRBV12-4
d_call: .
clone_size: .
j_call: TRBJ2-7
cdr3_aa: CASRRGLRTYEQYF
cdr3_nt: TGTGCCAGCAGGCGGGGGCTGAGGACCTACGAGCAGTACTTC

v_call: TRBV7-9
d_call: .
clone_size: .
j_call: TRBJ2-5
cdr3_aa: CALRVVETQYF
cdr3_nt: TGTGCCCTCAGGGTTGTGGAGACCCAGTACTTC

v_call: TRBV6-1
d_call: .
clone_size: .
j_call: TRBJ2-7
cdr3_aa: CASSEPSSTGTEQYF
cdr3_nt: TGTGCCAGCAGTGAGCCCTCATCAACAGGGACCGAGCAGTACTTC

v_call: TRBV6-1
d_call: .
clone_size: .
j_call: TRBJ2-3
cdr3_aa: CASSVRGPYTDTQYF
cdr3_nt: TGTGCCAGCAGTGTTCGGGGGCCATACACAGATACGCAGTATTTT

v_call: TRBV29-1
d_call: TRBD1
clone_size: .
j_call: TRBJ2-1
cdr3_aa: CSADRDYNEQFF
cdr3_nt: TGCAGCGCGGACAGGGACTACAATGAGCAGTTCTTC

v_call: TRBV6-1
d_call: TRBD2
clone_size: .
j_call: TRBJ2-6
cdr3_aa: CASRSGGLAGKGANVLTF
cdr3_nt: TGTGCCAGCAGATCGGGGGGACTAGCGGGGAAAGGGGCCAACGTCCTGACTTTC

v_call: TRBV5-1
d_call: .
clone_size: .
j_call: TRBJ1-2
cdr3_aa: CASSLDGRAGDYGYTF
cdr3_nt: TGCGCCAGCAGCTTGGATGGCAGGGCGGGAGACTATGGCTACACCTTC

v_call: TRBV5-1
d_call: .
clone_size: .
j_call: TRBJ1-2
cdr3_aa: CASSLVAENYGYTF
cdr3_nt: TGCGCCAGCAGCTTGGTCGCGGAAAACTATGGCTACACCTTC

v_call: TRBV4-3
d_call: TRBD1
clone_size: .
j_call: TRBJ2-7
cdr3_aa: CASSRTGGQSYEQYF
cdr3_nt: TGCGCCAGCAGCCGTACAGGGGGGCAGTCCTACGAGCAGTACTTC

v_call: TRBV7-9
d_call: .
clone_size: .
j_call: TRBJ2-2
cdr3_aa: CASSSGRGELFF
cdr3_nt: TGTGCCAGCAGCTCCGGGCGCGGGGAGCTGTTTTTT